A selection of T cell receptor beta chains follows, all from one sample in a study of cytomegalovirus exposure and HLA in healthy donors. Assay used: immunoSEQ multiplex PCR; TCRdb lists only in-frame clones, some missing. Seen here are about 130,000 clones, about 63% observed once, and the top ten hold roughly 1.5%. Sequenced input: PBMCs. The receptors shown here come from a man younger than 40 in good health and CMV-seropositive. The CDR3 runs from the conserved cysteine through the conserved F or W. D genes are given only for firm matches. Part of the rows lack a size; the others show once, few, many or a class for expanded clones.

TRBJ2-5 | NA | NA | TRBV6-5 | TGTGCCAGCAGTAGCCCCCGCGGGTTACAAGAGACCCAGTACTTC | CASSSPRGLQETQYF
TRBJ2-1 | NA | TRBD2 | TRBV6-1 | TGTGCCAGCAGTTGGACTAGCGAAAATGAGCAGTTCTTC | CASSWTSENEQFF
TRBJ2-3 | NA | NA | TRBV30 | TGTGCCTGGAGTGTATTGAACAGGGTGGCAGATACGCAGTATTTT | CAWSVLNRVADTQYF
TRBJ2-5 | NA | NA | TRBV5-1 | TGCGCCAGCAGCTTGGGGGCAGGGGCCACTCAAGAGACCCAGTACTTC | CASSLGAGATQETQYF
TRBJ2-5 | NA | NA | TRBV18 | TGTGCCAGCTCACCCACCAGACAAGAGACCCAGTACTTC | CASSPTRQETQYF
TRBJ1-1 | NA | TRBD1 | TRBV2 | TGTGCCACGCAGGGGGTCACTGAAGCTTTCTTT | CATQGVTEAFF
TRBJ2-7 | NA | NA | TRBV6-1 | TGTGCCAGCAGTGAACAGGGTAGCTCCTACGAGCAGTACTTC | CASSEQGSSYEQYF
TRBJ1-2 | medium-sized | NA | TRBV27 | TGTGCCAGCAGTCCGGGACACTTTTTATATGGCTACACCTTC | CASSPGHFLYGYTF
TRBJ2-1 | NA | TRBD2 | TRBV5-1 | TGCGCCAGCAGCTTGAGTAGCGGGAGCTACAATGAGCAGTTCTTC | CASSLSSGSYNEQFF
TRBJ2-7 | few | NA | TRBV7-9 | TGTGCCAGCAGCTACGACAGCTACGAGCAGTACTTC | CASSYDSYEQYF
TRBJ1-1 | NA | NA | TRBV5-4 | TGTGCCAGCAGCTTGGCCAGGGAAGAAGCTTTCTTT | CASSLAREEAFF
TRBJ2-3 | once | TRBD2 | TRBV27 | TGTGCCAGCAGTCTGGGTAGCGGGATTGGATGGTATACGCAGTATTTT | CASSLGSGIGWYTQYF
TRBJ1-3 | NA | TRBD1 | TRBV2 | TGTGCCAGCAGTCGACAGGGTGAAGGAAACACCATATATTTT | CASSRQGEGNTIYF
TRBJ2-4 | NA | TRBD1 | TRBV25-1 | TGTGCCAGCAGACTGAGGATAACAGGGGGCAAAAACATTCAGTACTTC | CASRLRITGGKNIQYF
TRBJ2-3 | NA | NA | TRBV5-6 | TGTGCCAGCAGCTTTGGGGTAGCGGTTAGCACAGATACGCAGTATTTT | CASSFGVAVSTDTQYF
TRBJ2-5 | NA | TRBD2 | TRBV6-5 | TGTGCCAGCAGCTTGACTAGCTGGGGAGAGACCCAGTACTTC | CASSLTSWGETQYF
TRBJ2-2 | once | NA | TRBV7-2 | TGTGCCAGCACCACCTGGGGGGACGTAGTCAACACCGGGGAGCTGTTTTTT | CASTTWGDVVNTGELFF
TRBJ1-4 | NA | NA | TRBV25-1 | TGTGCCAGCAGTGAATTAGGTGACAGCGAAAAACTGTTTTTT | CASSELGDSEKLFF
TRBJ1-1 | NA | NA | TRBV5-1 | TGCGCCAGCAGCTTTGCCAGTACTGAAGCTTTCTTT | CASSFASTEAFF
TRBJ2-1 | NA | NA | TRBV7-8 | TGTGCCAGCAGCTTAGAAACCGGCGGGACCCCACCGGGTGAGCAGTTCTTC | CASSLETGGTPPGEQFF
TRBJ2-5 | NA | NA | TRBV5-1 | TGCGCCAGCAGCGTGGACAGCTACGAGACCCAGTACTTC | CASSVDSYETQYF
TRBJ2-7 | NA | NA | TRBV7-2 | TGTGCCAGCAGCTTATTCCCCCAGGAATCCTACGAGCAGTACTTC | CASSLFPQESYEQYF
TRBJ2-1 | once | TRBD2 | TRBV14 | TGTGCCAGCAGCCAAGATAGCTCTAGCGGCTACAATGAGCAGTTCTTC | CASSQDSSSGYNEQFF
TRBJ2-3 | NA | TRBD2 | TRBV5-4 | TGTGCCAGCAGCTCCGGGGGGACCAGCACAGATACGCAGTATTTT | CASSSGGTSTDTQYF
TRBJ1-3 | few | NA | TRBV4-1 | TGCGCCAGCAGCCAAGATGGGCGATACTCTGGAAACACCATATATTTT | CASSQDGRYSGNTIYF
TRBJ1-2 | NA | TRBD1 | TRBV19 | TGTGCCAGTAGTATCATCGGACAGGGGGCTTATGGCTACACCTTC | CASSIIGQGAYGYTF
TRBJ1-5 | NA | NA | TRBV6-6 | TGTGCCAGCAGTTGGCCGCAGGGATGGCAGCCCCAGCATTTT | CASSWPQGWQPQHF
TRBJ2-1 | once | TRBD2 | TRBV7-7 | TGTGCTAGCAGCAAAGGACTAGACAATGAGCAGTTCTTC | CASSKGLDNEQFF
TRBJ2-7 | NA | TRBD2 | TRBV7-8 | TGTGCCAGCAGCTTATCCGCTAGCGGGAGCCCCTACGAGCAGTACTTC | CASSLSASGSPYEQYF
TRBJ2-7 | few | TRBD2 | TRBV7-2 | TGTGCCAGCAGTCATAGCGGGACCCGATCCTACGAGCAGTACTTC | CASSHSGTRSYEQYF
TRBJ2-7 | NA | TRBD2 | TRBV7-6 | TGTGCCAGCAGCCAGACTAGCGGGGAAGTCTACGAGCAGTACTTC | CASSQTSGEVYEQYF
TRBJ2-3 | NA | TRBD2 | TRBV2 | TGTGCCAGCAGTGAATGGGCTAGCGGGAGTCCAGATACGCAGTATTTT | CASSEWASGSPDTQYF
TRBJ1-2 | NA | TRBD1 | TRBV2 | TGTGCCAGCAGTGCGGACAGGGAGGCTGGCTACACCTTC | CASSADREAGYTF
TRBJ2-3 | NA | TRBD2 | TRBV7-9 | TGTGCCAGCAGCTTAGGTTTCCCAGCGGGAGCTGGAGATACGCAGTATTTT | CASSLGFPAGAGDTQYF
TRBJ2-5 | NA | TRBD2 | TRBV6-1 | TGTGCCAGCAGCCGACGCGGGGGTTGGGAGACCCAGTACTTC | CASSRRGGWETQYF
TRBJ2-7 | NA | TRBD2 | TRBV30 | TGTGCCTGGAGCGTGGCCAACAAGCGGGAGCTGTGTCGGAAGCCCTACGAGCAGTACTTC | CAWSVANKRELCRKPYEQYF
TRBJ2-6 | NA | TRBD1 | TRBV4-3 | TGCGCCAGCAGCCCAACCGTCGGACAGGCTGGGGCCAACGTCCTGACTTTC | CASSPTVGQAGANVLTF
TRBJ2-5 | NA | TRBD2 | TRBV5-6 | TGTGCCAGCAGCGTTACCTCGGGGGGGTCCCAAGAGACCCAGTACTTC | CASSVTSGGSQETQYF
TRBJ2-3 | few | TRBD2 | TRBV5-1 | TGCGCCAGCAGCTACGGACTAGCGGGAGGGATTAGCACAGATACGCAGTATTTT | CASSYGLAGGISTDTQYF
TRBJ2-6 | NA | NA | TRBV5-4 | TGTGCCAGCAGCAGAACTGGGGCCGGGGCCAACGTCCTGACTTTC | CASSRTGAGANVLTF
TRBJ2-3 | NA | TRBD1 | TRBV5-1 | TGCGCCAGCAGCCCCCGGGACAGGGGATTAAGAGATACGCAGTATTTT | CASSPRDRGLRDTQYF
TRBJ1-3 | NA | NA | TRBV6-5 | TGTGCCAGCAGTTACACGACAGGTTCCCGAAACACCATATATTTT | CASSYTTGSRNTIYF
TRBJ2-4 | NA | NA | TRBV12-5 | TGTGCTAGTGGTTTGTATGTGGGCGCGGCCAAAAACATTCAGTACTTC | CASGLYVGAAKNIQYF
TRBJ2-3 | NA | NA | TRBV5-1 | TGCGCCAGCAGCTTGGATGGGAGATCCACAGATACGCAGTATTTT | CASSLDGRSTDTQYF
TRBJ1-2 | NA | TRBD1 | TRBV5-1 | TGCGCCAGCAGGACCGGGACAGATATTAACTATGGCTACACCTTC | CASRTGTDINYGYTF
TRBJ2-7 | NA | TRBD2 | TRBV7-3 | TGTGCCAGCAGCTTAATTTCGGCGGGAGAGGGCGAGCAGTACTTC | CASSLISAGEGEQYF
TRBJ1-6 | NA | NA | TRBV13 | TGTGCCAGCAGCCAAACGCAGGGGATCTATAATTCACCCCTCCACTTT | CASSQTQGIYNSPLHF